Each of the 28 T cell receptor beta chains below was sequenced from the same sample in a study of control samples from healthy donors and cancer patients. Clones were sequenced by immunoSEQ multiplex PCR, and TCRdb holds only the in-frame ones, with some missing. The sample includes about 110,000 clones, approximately 82% seen only once; the top ten take 6.5%. Sequences were obtained from blood. These receptors all come from a young man in good health.

This clone was observed a single time. Other DNA sequences in the sample encode the same CDR3. V and J are TRBV19 and TRBJ1-2; D unclear. CDR1 and CDR2 from the germline V gene are LNHDA and SQIVND (reference sequence). CDR3 length: 13 residues. Trimming cost V 5 bases and J 0 bases, with 7 bases left between them. The chain's CDR3 is CASSFGPNYGYTF. DNA of the CDR3: TGTGCCAGTAGTTTCGGGCCTAACTATGGCTACACCTTC.

This clone was counted between two and nine times. The chain is built from TRBV5-4 and TRBJ2-7, with D possibly TRBD1 on 6 matching bases. Looked up from germline, CDR1 is SGHNT and CDR2 is YYREEE (reference sequence). Trimming shortened V by 2 bases and J by 0 bases, and 9 bases separated the two germline ends. The CDR3 is made up of 14 amino acids. DNA of the CDR3: TGTGCCAGCAGCTTATTAGGGGGCTCCTACGAGCAGTACTTC. Protein sequence: CASSLLGGSYEQYF.

The chain recombines TRBV9 with TRBJ1-2, with 7 bases aligning to TRBD1. The CDR3 loop spans 13 amino acids. The germline V gene has CDR1 SGDLS and CDR2 YYNGEE. Trimming removed 3 bases from V and 4 bases from J; junction bases left unmatched: 3. The CDR3 bases are TGTGCCAGCAGCGCCGGGACAGCCTATGGCTACACCTTC. It translates to CASSAGTAYGYTF.

This sequence joins TRBV30 and TRBJ2-5, with D perhaps TRBD1 (6 bases). Germline loops: CDR1 GTSNPN, CDR2 SVGIG (reference sequence). Between the trimmed V and J ends, which lost 2 bases and 3 bases, there was a span of 13 bases. This CDR3 spans 14 amino acids. This CDR3 reads CAWSPGHVKETQYF. The DNA for the CDR3 is TGTGCCTGGAGTCCGGGACACGTCAAAGAGACCCAGTACTTC.

The CDR3 protein is CASSQSRGIGTLTDTQYF. In nucleotides, the CDR3 is TGTGCCAGCAGCCAGAGCCGGGGAATAGGGACTCTCACAGATACGCAGTATTTT. This chain connects TRBV14 to TRBJ2-3; TRBD2 is a possible D gene (6 bases). The CDR3 loop spans 18 amino acids. Germline V gives CDR1 SGHDN, CDR2 FVKESK. V lost 3 bases and J lost 2, with 21 bases in between.

This sequence joins TRBV7-9 and TRBJ2-7; 12 bases fit TRBD2. There are 16 residues in the CDR3. Trimming took 5 bases from V and 5 from J; bases not matched to a gene: 10. Per germline, CDR1 SEHNR and CDR2 FQNEAQ (reference sequence). CDR3 sequence (DNA): TGTGCCAGCAGCCCAGGACTAGCGGGGTTGGTTAACGAGCAGTACGTC. The encoded protein is CASSPGLAGLVNEQYV.

V and J are TRBV12-5 and TRBJ2-3; possibly TRBD1 or TRBD2 for D (5 bases each). The V end lost 6 bases, the J end lost 9 bases, and 19 bases lay between the germline ends. The V gene's germline CDR1 is LGHNT and CDR2 FRNRAP. This CDR3 has 14 residues. The CDR3 DNA reads as TGTGCTAGTGGCACCGAGGGGTGGGCGTCCACGCAGTATTTT. It is translated as CASGTEGWASTQYF.

This chain uses TRBV25-1 with TRBJ2-3; 11 positions agree with TRBD2. The J segment lost 2 bases and the V segment lost 4 bases, leaving 11 bases of the junction unmatched. The CDR3 loop spans 18 amino acids. Germline assignment: CDR1 MGHDK and CDR2 SYGVNS. The chain's CDR3 is CASSGDSGGGVPTDTQYF. CDR3 in DNA: TGTGCCAGCAGTGGGGATAGCGGGGGGGGCGTTCCCACAGATACGCAGTATTTT.

J is TRBJ2-2 and V is TRBV6-6; 9 bases line up with TRBD1. Unmatched junction bases numbered 3, after V lost 6 bases and J lost 7 bases. Germline V CDR1 and CDR2: MNHNY, SVGAGI (reference sequence). This CDR3 is 13 amino acids long. The CDR3 nucleotides are TGTGCCAGCAGAGGGACAGGGCACGGGGAGCTGTTTTTT. It translates to CASRGTGHGELFF.

Remarks on this clone: Sequence at one end of the junction differs from germline and may be a read error. Other DNA sequences from this sample encode an identical CDR3 as well. The chain uses TRBV9 and TRBJ2-5, with D possibly TRBD2 on 5 matching bases. This CDR3 has 15 amino acids. The germline gives CDR1 SGDLS, CDR2 YYNGEE. The CDR3 protein is CASSVGPGARETQYF. The CDR3 coding sequence is TGTGCCAGTAGCGTGGGTCCAGGCGCAAGGGAGACCCAGTACTTC.

The chain is built from TRBV11-3 and TRBJ2-3; possibly TRBD2 for D (7 bases). Trimming removed 5 bases at V and 6 bases at J, with 21 bases between. Germline values: CDR1 SGHNT, CDR2 YENEEA. The CDR3 is made up of 16 amino acids. CDR3 amino acids: CASSGLTGGRDDTQYF. The CDR3 DNA reads as TGTGCCAGCAGCGGGCTAACGGGGGGCAGGGACGATACGCAGTATTTT. Supplemented by reference TRBV11-3 and TRBJ2-3, the full variable domain reads EAGVVQSPRYKIIEKKQPVAFWCNPISGHNTLYWYLQNLGQGPELLIRYENEEAVDDSQLPKDRFSAERLKGVDSTLKIQPAELGDSAVYLCASSGLTGGRDDTQYFGPGTRLTVL.

The chain is built from TRBV10-2 and TRBJ2-1; perhaps TRBD2 as D (6 bases). V lost 7 bases and J 5 bases, leaving 21 bases between the germline ends. Germline CDR1 is WSHSY and CDR2 is SAAADI. CDR3 length: 16 residues. The CDR3 reads CASIGLPGQINNEQFF. The CDR3 DNA is TGCGCCAGCATAGGACTACCCGGACAAATTAACAATGAGCAGTTCTTC.

This clone was counted only a few times. The rearrangement links TRBV28 to TRBJ1-2, with D perhaps matching TRBD1 (5 bases). V was cut by 5 bases and J by 4 bases, with 14 bases left in between. Germline V gene sequence: CDR1 MDHEN, CDR2 SYDVKM. This CDR3 has 14 residues. DNA of the CDR3: TGTGCCAGCAGTCTGACAGCTTCTTCCTATGGCTACACCTTC. Residues: CASSLTASSYGYTF.

The rearrangement joins TRBV1 to TRBJ1-4. TRBV1 is listed as a pseudogene. CDR3 length: 17 residues. The CDR3 DNA reads as TGCACCAGCAGCCGAGGGAGATTTGTTTCGGGTAATGAAAAACTGTTTTTT. Translation: CTSSRGRFVSGNEKLFF.

The chain carries TRBV19 and TRBJ1-3; no firm D call. The CDR3 has 18 residues. V shed 3 bases and J shed 0 bases, with 18 bases lying between them. Germline V gene data show CDR1 as LNHDA and CDR2 as SQIVND (reference sequence). CDR3 in DNA: TGTGCCAGTAGTATTCTTGTTGGACGGACCTTCTCTGGAAACACCATATATTTT. Translated: CASSILVGRTFSGNTIYF.

This chain links TRBV30 with TRBJ1-6, with D perhaps TRBD1 (5 bases). The CDR3 totals 17 residues. Germline V gives CDR1 GTSNPN, CDR2 SVGIG (reference sequence). Trimming shortened V by 2 bases and J by 7 bases, and 21 bases separated the two germline ends. In nucleotides, the CDR3 is TGTGCCTGGAGTCCACTGACAGACAGTCGACCAAATTCACCCCTCCACTTT. Protein sequence: CAWSPLTDSRPNSPLHF.

The chain is built from TRBV19 and TRBJ1-5, with D unresolved. CDR1 is LNHDA, CDR2 SQIVND, per germline (reference sequence). CDR3 length: 13 residues. V lost 8 bases to trimming and J lost 6 bases, with 14 bases between them. The CDR3 coding sequence is TGTGCCAGTCGTGGCGCACTCACTCAGCCCCAGCATTTT. Translation: CASRGALTQPQHF.

In its sample, this clone was seen many times. The V gene is TRBV7-8, the J gene TRBJ1-6; 8 bases fit TRBD1. Germline V gives CDR1 SGHVS, CDR2 FQNEAQ. This CDR3 has 14 amino acids. The junction had 6 bases not matched to a gene; V was cut back by 3 bases and J by 11 bases. Here the CDR3 reads CASSFEQGVTPLHF. CDR3 coding DNA: TGTGCCAGCAGCTTTGAACAGGGGGTAACACCCCTCCACTTT.

The J gene is TRBJ1-2, the V gene TRBV4-2; D remains ambiguous. CDR1 LGHNA and CDR2 YNFKEQ come from the germline V gene. The V gene lost 0 bases and the J gene lost 8 bases, with 13 bases spanning the gap. The CDR3 length is 14 residues. The CDR3 coding sequence is TGTGCCAGCAGCCAAGACTCGGCGACTGGGGGCTACACCTTC. It translates to CASSQDSATGGYTF.

J is TRBJ1-2 and V is TRBV6-1, with unresolved D. The ends were cut back, 2 bases at V and 8 bases at J, with 12 bases in the middle. Germline lookup yields CDR1 MNHNS and CDR2 SASEGT. CDR3 length: 13 residues. Written as DNA, the CDR3 is TGTGCCAGCAGTGAATCGGGAGGGAGGGGCTACACCTTC. This codes for CASSESGGRGYTF.

The chain has TRBV6-9 and TRBJ2-5; D is unclear. Trimming took 0 bases from V and 4 from J, leaving 12 bases between them. The CDR3 loop spans 15 amino acids. The V gene's germline CDR1 is MNHGY and CDR2 SVAAGI. The CDR3 spells CASSYSQRPTETQYF. Written as DNA, the CDR3 is TGTGCCAGCAGTTATTCCCAGAGGCCCACAGAGACCCAGTACTTC.

In DNA form, the CDR3 reads TGTGCCACCAGTGATTTCGGGAGGGAACTAGCTAAAAGGGGAGAGACCCAGTACTTC. Its translation: CATSDFGRELAKRGETQYF. The genes are TRBV24-1 and TRBJ2-5; 8 bases are shared with TRBD2. The V gene's germline CDR1 is KGHDR and CDR2 SFDVKD. This CDR3 spans 19 amino acids. Trimming cost V 1 base and J 4 bases; bases outside gene matches: 16.

The rearrangement links TRBV6-5 to TRBJ1-3, with D uncertain. V lost 2 bases and J 0 bases, leaving 11 bases between the germline ends. Germline V lookup: CDR1 MNHEY, CDR2 SVGAGI. CDR3 length: 16 amino acids. The CDR3 DNA sequence: TGTGCCAGCAGTTACACTTCAGTAAACTCTGGAAACACCATATATTTT. Translating gives CASSYTSVNSGNTIYF.

V is TRBV5-1 and J is TRBJ1-1, with TRBD1 matching over 8 bases. The CDR3 is 14 residues long. CDR1 and CDR2 (germline): SGHRS, YFSETQ. V was pared by 2 bases and J by 5 bases, with 5 bases of the junction left unmatched. The CDR3 is CASSLAGGITEAFF. CDR3 nucleotides: TGCGCCAGCAGCTTAGCAGGGGGCATTACTGAAGCTTTCTTT.

This clone was observed a handful of times. The V call is TRBV4-2, the J call TRBJ1-3, with D unclear. Trimming took off 1 base at V and 4 bases at J, with 20 bases between the two ends. CDR3 length: 18 amino acids. From germline, CDR1 is LGHNA and CDR2 YNFKEQ. The DNA of the CDR3 is TGTGCCAGCAGCCAAGCGGTATCGGGAGTCTTTGGGGGAAACACCATATATTTT. The encoded protein is CASSQAVSGVFGGNTIYF.

The rearrangement uses TRBV28 and TRBJ2-7; 12 nucleotides align to TRBD2. Unmatched junction bases numbered 4, after V lost 6 bases and J lost 1 base. CDR1 is MDHEN and CDR2 is SYDVKM in the germline V gene. This CDR3 has 15 residues. Written as DNA, the CDR3 is TGTGCCAGCAGCCCAGGGACTAGCGGGTCCTACGAGCAGTACTTC. It is translated as CASSPGTSGSYEQYF.

This clone has just one count. The V and J genes are TRBV29-1 and TRBJ1-1; possible D gene TRBD1, 6 bases. The CDR3 spans 16 residues. Germline V CDR1 and CDR2: SQVTM, ANQGSEA. The germline V and J ends were trimmed by 4 bases and 1 base, with 19 bases remaining between them. The CDR3 region has the DNA TGCAGCGTTGTAAAGTTGCTGACAGGAACGAACACTGAAGCTTTCTTT. As protein: CSVVKLLTGTNTEAFF. The complete variable domain, with remaining parts taken from reference TRBV29-1 and TRBJ1-1, reads SAVISQKPSRDICQRGTSLTIQCQVDSQVTMMFWYRQQPGQSLTLIATANQGSEATYESGFVIDKFPISRPNLTFSTLTVSNMSPEDSSIYLCSVVKLLTGTNTEAFFGQGTRLTVV.

The CDR3 nucleotides are TGCAGCGTTGAAGCTCCGGACGAGCAGTACTTC. This codes for CSVEAPDEQYF. The J gene is TRBJ2-7, the V gene TRBV29-1, with D unclear. The CDR3 totals 11 residues. Per germline, CDR1 SQVTM and CDR2 ANQGSEA. V lost 1 base to trimming and J lost 5 bases, with 6 bases between them.